This T cell receptor beta chain was sequenced in a study of metastatic and nonmetastatic thyroid tumors. Study-wide background: Malignant thyroid and benign thyroid patients provided blood and tumor or nodule tissue whose repertoires were compared.

Using MiXCR, TCRdb reanalyzed the PCR reads. The table includes approximately 25,000 clones, roughly a quarter detected once. Ahead of thyroid surgery, no patient had received treatment of any kind. Study outcomes and limitations: A significant increase in TCR beta diversity was reportedly seen in malignant thyroid tumors relative to benign nodules, in blood and tumor.

V lost 5 bases, J lost 5 bases, and 5 bases stayed unmatched. The CDR3 spans 13 residues. Germline V lookup: CDR1 DFQATT, CDR2 SNEGSKA (reference sequence). This clone has ten or more counts. The antigen is undetermined. Specimen: blood. The source is a male donor with papillary thyroid cancer or a benign thyroid nodule (not recorded which). Some clones in this sample may be carry-over from other donors' samples. The rearrangement links TRBV20-1 to TRBJ2-5; 10 nucleotides line up with TRBD2. CDR3 loop: CSAERAGGETQYF. The CDR3 DNA follows: TGCAGTGCTGAACGAGCGGGAGGGGAGACCCAGTACTTC.